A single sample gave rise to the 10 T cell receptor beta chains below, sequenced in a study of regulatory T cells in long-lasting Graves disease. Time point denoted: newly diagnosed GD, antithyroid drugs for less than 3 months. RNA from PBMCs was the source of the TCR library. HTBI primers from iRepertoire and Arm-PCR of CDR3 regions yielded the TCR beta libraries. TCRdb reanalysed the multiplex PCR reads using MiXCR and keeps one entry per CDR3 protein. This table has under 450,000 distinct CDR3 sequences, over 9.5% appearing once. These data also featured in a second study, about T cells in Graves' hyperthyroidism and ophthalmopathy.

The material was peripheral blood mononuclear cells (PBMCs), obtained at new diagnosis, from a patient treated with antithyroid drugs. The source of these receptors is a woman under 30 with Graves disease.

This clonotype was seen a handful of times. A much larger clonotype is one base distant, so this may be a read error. The CDR3 protein is CASREGWGADTQYF. The CDR3 DNA sequence: TGTGCCAGCCGGGAGGGTTGGGGCGCAGATACGCAGTATTTT. The chain joins TRBV11-1 to TRBJ2-3; 8 positions agree with TRBD2. With V trimmed by 8 bases and J by 4 bases, 8 bases remained unmatched. Germline CDR1 is SGHAT and CDR2 is FQDESV (reference sequence). The CDR3 length is 14 residues.

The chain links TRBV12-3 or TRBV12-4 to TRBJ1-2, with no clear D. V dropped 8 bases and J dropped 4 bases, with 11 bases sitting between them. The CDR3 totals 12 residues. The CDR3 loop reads CASRRPPYGYTF. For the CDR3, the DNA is TGTGCCAGCCGCCGCCCCCCCTATGGCTACACCTTC.

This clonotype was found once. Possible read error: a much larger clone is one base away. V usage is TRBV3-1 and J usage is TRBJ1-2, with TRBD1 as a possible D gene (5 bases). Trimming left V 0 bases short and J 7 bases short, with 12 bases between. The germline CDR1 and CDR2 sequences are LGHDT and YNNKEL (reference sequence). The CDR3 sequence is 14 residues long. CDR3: CASSQDWAGSGYTF. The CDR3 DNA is TGTGCCAGCAGCCAAGATTGGGCAGGGAGTGGCTACACCTTC.

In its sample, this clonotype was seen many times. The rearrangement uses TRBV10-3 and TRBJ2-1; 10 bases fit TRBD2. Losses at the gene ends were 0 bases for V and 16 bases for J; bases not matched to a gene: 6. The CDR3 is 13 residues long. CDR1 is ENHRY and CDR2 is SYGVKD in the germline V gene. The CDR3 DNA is TGTGCCATCAGTGAGTCAGAGGGACTAGCGCCCTTCTTC. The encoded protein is CAISESEGLAPFF.

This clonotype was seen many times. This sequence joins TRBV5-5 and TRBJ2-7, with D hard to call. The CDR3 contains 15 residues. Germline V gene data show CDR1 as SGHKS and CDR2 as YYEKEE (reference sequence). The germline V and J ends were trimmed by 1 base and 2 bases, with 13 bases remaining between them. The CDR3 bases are TGTGCCAGCAGCTTGCGGTCAGAGTTCCCCTACGAGCAGTACTTC. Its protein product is CASSLRSEFPYEQYF. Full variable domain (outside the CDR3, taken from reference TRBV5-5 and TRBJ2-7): DAGVTQSPTHLIKTRGQQVTLRCSPISGHKSVSWYQQVLGQGPQFIFQYYEKEERGRGNFPDRFSARQFPNYSSELNVNALLLGDSALYLCASSLRSEFPYEQYFGPGTRLTVT.

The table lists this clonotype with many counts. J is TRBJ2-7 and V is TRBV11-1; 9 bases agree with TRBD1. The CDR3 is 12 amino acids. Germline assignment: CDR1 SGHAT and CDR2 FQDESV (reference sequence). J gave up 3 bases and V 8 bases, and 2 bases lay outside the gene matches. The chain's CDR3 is CASRDRVYEQYF. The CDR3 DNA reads TGTGCCAGCCGGGACAGGGTCTACGAGCAGTACTTC.

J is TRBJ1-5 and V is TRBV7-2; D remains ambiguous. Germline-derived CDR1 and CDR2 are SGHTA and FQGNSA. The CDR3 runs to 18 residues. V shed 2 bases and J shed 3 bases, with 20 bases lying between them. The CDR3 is CASSLKLGLRGVNQPQHF. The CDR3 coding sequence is TGTGCCAGCAGCTTAAAATTGGGCCTCCGCGGTGTCAATCAGCCCCAGCATTTT.

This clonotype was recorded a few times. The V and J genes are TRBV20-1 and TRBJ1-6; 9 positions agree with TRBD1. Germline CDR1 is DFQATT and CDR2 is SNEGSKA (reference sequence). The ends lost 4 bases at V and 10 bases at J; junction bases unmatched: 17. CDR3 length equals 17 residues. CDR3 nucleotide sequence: TGCAGTGCTACCACAGGGGGCGGGATACGTTGGATCTCACCCCTCCACTTT. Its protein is CSATTGGGIRWISPLHF.

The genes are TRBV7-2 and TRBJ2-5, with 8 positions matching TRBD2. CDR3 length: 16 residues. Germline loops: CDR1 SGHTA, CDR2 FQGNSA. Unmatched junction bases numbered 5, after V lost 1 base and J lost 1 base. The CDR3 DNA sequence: TGTGCCAGCAGCTTAGATGTAGCGGGACGCCAAGAGACCCAGTACTTC. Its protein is CASSLDVAGRQETQYF.

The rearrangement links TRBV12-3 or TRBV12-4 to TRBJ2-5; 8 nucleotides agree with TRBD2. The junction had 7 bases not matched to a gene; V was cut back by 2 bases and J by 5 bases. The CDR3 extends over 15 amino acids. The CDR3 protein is CASSLTGSGAETQYF. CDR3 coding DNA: TGTGCCAGCAGTTTAACGGGTAGCGGGGCTGAGACCCAGTACTTC.